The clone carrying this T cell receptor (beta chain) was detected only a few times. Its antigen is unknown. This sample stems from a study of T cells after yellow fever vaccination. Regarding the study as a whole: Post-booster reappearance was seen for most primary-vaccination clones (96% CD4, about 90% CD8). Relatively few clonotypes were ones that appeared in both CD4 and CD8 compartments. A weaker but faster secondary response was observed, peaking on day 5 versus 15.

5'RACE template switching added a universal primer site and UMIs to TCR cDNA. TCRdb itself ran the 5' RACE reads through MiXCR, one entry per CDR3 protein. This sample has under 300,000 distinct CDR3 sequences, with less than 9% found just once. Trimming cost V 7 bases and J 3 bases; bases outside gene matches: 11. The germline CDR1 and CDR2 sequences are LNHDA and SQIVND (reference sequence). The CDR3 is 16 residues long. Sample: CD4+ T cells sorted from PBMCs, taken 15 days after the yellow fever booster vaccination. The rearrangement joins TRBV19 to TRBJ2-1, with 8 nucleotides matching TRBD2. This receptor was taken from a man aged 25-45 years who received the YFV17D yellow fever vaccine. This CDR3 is CASTPRTSTIYNEQFF. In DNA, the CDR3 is TGTGCCAGTACCCCGCGGACTAGCACCATCTACAATGAGCAGTTCTTC.